This T cell receptor (beta chain) is from a study of identical twins. General study findings and limits: Beta clonotypes that were abundant in cord blood contained fewer insertions, a pattern absent from memory repertoires.

A universal primer site was added by template switching, and unique molecular identifiers were carried by the cDNA. One entry per CDR3 protein, called by TCRdb with MiXCR from the 5' RACE reads. Among about 500,000 distinct CDR3 sequences listed, about 13% were seen once. Many counts were recorded for this clonotype. The antigen is undetermined. In every case, the donor was a healthy Caucasian. CDR3 length equals 16 residues. V dropped 4 bases and J dropped 0 bases, with 14 bases sitting between them. Germline V CDR1 and CDR2: SGHRS, YFSETQ. These data also formed part of another study, on yellow fever vaccine responses in identical twins.

This TCR was recovered from a woman in her late teens or twenties in good health. What was sequenced was CD4+ T cells sorted from blood. This chain links TRBV5-1 with TRBJ2-1, with D possibly TRBD2 on 7 matching bases. In DNA form, the CDR3 reads TGCGCCAGCAGCCTGGGAGGGGGAAGCTCCTACAATGAGCAGTTCTTC. Protein: CASSLGGGSSYNEQFF. The full variable domain, its missing parts supplied by reference TRBV5-1 and TRBJ2-1, is KAGVTQTPRYLIKTRGQQVTLSCSPISGHRSVSWYQQTPGQGLQFLFEYFSETQRNKGNFPGRFSGRQFSNSRSEMNVSTLELGDSALYLCASSLGGGSSYNEQFFGPGTRLTVL.